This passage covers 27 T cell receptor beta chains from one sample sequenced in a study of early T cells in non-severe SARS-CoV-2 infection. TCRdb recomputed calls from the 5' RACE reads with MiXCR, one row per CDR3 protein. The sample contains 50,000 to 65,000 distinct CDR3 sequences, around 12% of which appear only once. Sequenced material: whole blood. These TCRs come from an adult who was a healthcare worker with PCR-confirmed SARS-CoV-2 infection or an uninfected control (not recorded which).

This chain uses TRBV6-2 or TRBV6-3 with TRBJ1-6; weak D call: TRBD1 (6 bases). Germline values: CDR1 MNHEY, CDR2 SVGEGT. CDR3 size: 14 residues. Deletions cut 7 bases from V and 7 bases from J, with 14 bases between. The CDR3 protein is CASIPHTGNSPLHF. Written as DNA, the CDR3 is TGTGCCAGCATCCCCCACACAGGGAATTCACCCCTCCACTTT.

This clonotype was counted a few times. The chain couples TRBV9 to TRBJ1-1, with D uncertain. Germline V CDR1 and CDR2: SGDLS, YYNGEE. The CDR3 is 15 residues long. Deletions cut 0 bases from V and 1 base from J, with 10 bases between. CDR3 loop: CASSVAVGSNTEAFF. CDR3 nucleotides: TGTGCCAGCAGCGTAGCGGTCGGATCGAACACTGAAGCTTTCTTT.

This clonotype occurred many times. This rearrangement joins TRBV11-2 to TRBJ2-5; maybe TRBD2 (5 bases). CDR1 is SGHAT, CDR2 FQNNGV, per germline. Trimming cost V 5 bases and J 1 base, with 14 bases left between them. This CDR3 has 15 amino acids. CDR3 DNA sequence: TGTGCCAGCAGCCGAGGAGGCACAGCCCAAGAGACCCAGTACTTC. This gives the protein CASSRGGTAQETQYF.

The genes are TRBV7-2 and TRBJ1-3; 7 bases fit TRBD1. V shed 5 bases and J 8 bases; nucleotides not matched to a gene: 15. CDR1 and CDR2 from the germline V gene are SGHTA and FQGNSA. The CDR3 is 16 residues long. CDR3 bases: TGTGCCAGCAGCCCCAGGGGGGGAGTGGTTCAAGACACCATATATTTT. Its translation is CASSPRGGVVQDTIYF.

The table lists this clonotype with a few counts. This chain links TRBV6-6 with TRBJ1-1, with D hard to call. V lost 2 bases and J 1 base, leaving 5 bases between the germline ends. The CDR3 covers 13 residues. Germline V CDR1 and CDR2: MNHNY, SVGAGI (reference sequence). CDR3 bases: TGTGCCAGCAGTTACAAGGGGAACACTGAAGCTTTCTTT. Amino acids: CASSYKGNTEAFF.

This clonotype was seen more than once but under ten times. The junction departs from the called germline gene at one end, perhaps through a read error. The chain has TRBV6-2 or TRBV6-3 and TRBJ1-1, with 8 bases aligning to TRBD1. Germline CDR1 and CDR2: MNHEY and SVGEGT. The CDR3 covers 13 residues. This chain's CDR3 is CACRLQGVSEAFF. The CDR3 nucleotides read TGTGCCTGCAGATTACAGGGGGTCTCTGAAGCTTTCTTT.

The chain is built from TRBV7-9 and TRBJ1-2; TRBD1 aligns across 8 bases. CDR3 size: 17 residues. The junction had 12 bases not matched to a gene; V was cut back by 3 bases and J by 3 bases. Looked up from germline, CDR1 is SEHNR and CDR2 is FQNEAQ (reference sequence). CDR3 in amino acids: CASSFAAGGGGDYGYTF. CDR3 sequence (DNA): TGTGCCAGCAGCTTCGCCGCAGGGGGCGGTGGGGACTATGGCTACACCTTC.

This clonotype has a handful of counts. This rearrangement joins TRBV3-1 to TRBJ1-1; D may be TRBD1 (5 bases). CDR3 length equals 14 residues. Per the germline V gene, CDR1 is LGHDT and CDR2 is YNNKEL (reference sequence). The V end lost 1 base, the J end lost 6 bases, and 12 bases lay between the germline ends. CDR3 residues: CASSQGVSGSEAFF. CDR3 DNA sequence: TGTGCCAGCAGCCAAGGGGTTTCAGGGTCTGAAGCTTTCTTT.

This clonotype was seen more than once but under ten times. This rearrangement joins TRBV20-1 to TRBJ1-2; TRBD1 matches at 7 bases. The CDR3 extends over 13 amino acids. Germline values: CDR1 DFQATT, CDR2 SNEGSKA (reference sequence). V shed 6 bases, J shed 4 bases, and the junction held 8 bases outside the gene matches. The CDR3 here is CSAGTGEAYGYTF. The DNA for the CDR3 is TGCAGTGCCGGAACAGGGGAGGCCTATGGCTACACCTTC.

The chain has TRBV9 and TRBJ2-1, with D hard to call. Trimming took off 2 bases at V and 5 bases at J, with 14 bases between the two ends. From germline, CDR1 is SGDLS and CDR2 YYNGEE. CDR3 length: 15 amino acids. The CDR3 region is CASSVLSGRDNEQFF. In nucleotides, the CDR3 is TGTGCCAGCAGCGTGTTGTCAGGTAGGGACAATGAGCAGTTCTTC. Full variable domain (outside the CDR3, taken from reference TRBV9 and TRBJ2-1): DSGVTQTPKHLITATGQRVTLRCSPRSGDLSVYWYQQSLDQGLQFLIQYYNGEERAKGNILERFSAQQFPDLHSELNLSSLELGDSALYFCASSVLSGRDNEQFFGPGTRLTVL.

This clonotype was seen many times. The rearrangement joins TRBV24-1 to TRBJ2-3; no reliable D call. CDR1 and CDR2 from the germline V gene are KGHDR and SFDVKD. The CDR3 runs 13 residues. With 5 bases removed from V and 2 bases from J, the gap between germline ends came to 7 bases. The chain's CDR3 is CATSASSTDTQYF. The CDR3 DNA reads TGTGCCACCAGTGCTAGTTCCACAGATACGCAGTATTTT.

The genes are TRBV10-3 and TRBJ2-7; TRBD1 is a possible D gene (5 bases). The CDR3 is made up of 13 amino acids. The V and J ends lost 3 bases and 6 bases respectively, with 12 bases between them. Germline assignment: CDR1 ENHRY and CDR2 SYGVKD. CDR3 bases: TGTGCCATCAGTGACAAGACAGTAGGCGAGCAGTACTTC. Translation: CAISDKTVGEQYF.

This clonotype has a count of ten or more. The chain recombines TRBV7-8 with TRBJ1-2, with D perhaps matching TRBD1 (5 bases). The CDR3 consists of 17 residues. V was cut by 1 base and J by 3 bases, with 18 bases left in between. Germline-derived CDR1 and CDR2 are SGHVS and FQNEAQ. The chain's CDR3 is CASSLVLRQTTHYGYTF. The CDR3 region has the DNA TGTGCCAGCAGCTTAGTCCTCCGACAGACTACCCACTATGGCTACACCTTC. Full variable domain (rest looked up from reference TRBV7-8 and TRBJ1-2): GAGVSQSPRYKVAKRGQDVALRCDPISGHVSLFWYQQALGQGPEFLTYFQNEAQLDKSGLPSDRFFAERPEGSVSTLKIQRTQQEDSAVYLCASSLVLRQTTHYGYTFGSGTRLTVV.

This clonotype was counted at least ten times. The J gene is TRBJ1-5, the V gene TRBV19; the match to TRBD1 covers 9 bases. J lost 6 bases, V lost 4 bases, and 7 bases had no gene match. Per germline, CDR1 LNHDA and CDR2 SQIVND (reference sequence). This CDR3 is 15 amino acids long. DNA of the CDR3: TGTGCCAGTAGTAAGGACAGGGGAGGAATTCAGCCCCAGCATTTT. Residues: CASSKDRGGIQPQHF.

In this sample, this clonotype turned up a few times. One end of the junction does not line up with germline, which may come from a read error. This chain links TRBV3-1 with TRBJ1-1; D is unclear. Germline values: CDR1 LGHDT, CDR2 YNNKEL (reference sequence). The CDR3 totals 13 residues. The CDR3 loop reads CASSLGTNTEVFF. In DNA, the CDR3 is TGTGCCAGCAGTCTAGGTACGAACACTGAAGTTTTCTTT.

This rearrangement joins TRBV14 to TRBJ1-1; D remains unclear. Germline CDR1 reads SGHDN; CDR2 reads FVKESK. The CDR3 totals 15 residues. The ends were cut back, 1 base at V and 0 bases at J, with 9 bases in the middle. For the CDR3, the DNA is TGTGCCAGCAGCCAAGCCCGGGCCTTGAACACTGAAGCTTTCTTT. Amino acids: CASSQARALNTEAFF.

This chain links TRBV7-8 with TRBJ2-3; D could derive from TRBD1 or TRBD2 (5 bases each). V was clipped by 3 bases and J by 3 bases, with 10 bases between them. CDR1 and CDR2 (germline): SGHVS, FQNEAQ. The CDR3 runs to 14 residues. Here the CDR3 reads CASSFSRETDTQYF. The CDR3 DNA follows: TGTGCCAGCAGCTTCTCCAGGGAGACAGATACGCAGTATTTT.

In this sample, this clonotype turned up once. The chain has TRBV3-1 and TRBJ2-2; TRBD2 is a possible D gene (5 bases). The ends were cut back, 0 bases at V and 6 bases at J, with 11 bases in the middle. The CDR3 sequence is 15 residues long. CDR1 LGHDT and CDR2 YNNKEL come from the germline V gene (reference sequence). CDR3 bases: TGTGCCAGCAGCCAAGATCGGGCAGCGGCCGGGGAGCTGTTTTTT. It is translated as CASSQDRAAAGELFF.

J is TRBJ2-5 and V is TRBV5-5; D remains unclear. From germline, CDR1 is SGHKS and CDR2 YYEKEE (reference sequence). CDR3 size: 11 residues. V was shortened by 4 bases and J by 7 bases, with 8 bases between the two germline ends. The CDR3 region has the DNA TGTGCCAGCAGCACTGAGGTGACCCAGTACTTC. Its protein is CASSTEVTQYF.

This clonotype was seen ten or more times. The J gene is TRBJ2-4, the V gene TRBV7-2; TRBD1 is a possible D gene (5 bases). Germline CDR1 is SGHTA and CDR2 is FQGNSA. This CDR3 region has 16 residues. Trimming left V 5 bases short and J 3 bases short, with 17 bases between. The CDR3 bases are TGTGCCAGCAGCACCCGCAGGGTTCAGGGCAAAAACATTCAGTACTTC. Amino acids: CASSTRRVQGKNIQYF.

CDR3 sequence (DNA): TGTGCCAGCAGTGAACTAGCGGGGGATACGGGCGAGAGCACAGATACGCAGTATTTT. It yields the protein CASSELAGDTGESTDTQYF. This chain joins TRBV2 and TRBJ2-3, with 10 positions matching TRBD2. This CDR3 contains 19 residues. Germline trimming cut 2 bases from V and 0 bases from J; bases unmatched to any gene: 11. The germline gives CDR1 SNHLY, CDR2 FYNNEI. The full variable domain, its missing parts supplied by reference TRBV2 and TRBJ2-3, is EPEVTQTPSHQVTQMGQEVILRCVPISNHLYFYWYRQILGQKVEFLVSFYNNEISEKSEIFDDQFSVERPDGSNFTLKIRSTKLEDSAMYFCASSELAGDTGESTDTQYFGPGTRLTVL.

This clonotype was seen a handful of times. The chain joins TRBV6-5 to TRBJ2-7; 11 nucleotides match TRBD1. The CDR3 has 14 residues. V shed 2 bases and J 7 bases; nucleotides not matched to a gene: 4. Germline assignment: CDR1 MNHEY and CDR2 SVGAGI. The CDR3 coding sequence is TGTGCCAGCAGTTACACCGGGACAGGGGGTGAGCAGTACTTC. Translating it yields CASSYTGTGGEQYF.

CDR3 in amino acids: CSVPQGAQETQYF. The CDR3 region has the DNA TGCAGCGTGCCCCAGGGGGCCCAAGAGACCCAGTACTTC. V usage is TRBV29-1 and J usage is TRBJ2-5; 8 positions agree with TRBD1. Germline-derived CDR1 and CDR2 are SQVTM and ANQGSEA. CDR3 length: 13 residues. V dropped 6 bases and J dropped 1; count of bases not matched to a gene: 4.

This CDR3 reads CASSLLRDRDNEQFF. CDR3 in DNA: TGTGCCAGCAGTCTACTGCGGGACAGGGACAATGAGCAGTTCTTC. The chain carries TRBV12-3 or TRBV12-4 and TRBJ2-1; TRBD1 matches at 9 bases. After removal of 5 bases from V and 5 bases from J, the junction contained 7 bases not matched to a gene. This CDR3 has 15 residues.

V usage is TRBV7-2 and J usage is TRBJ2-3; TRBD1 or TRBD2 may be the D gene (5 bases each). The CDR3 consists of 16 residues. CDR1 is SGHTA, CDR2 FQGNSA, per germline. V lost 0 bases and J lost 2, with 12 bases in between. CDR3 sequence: CASSLAPPGLTDTQYF. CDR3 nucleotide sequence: TGTGCCAGCAGCTTAGCCCCGCCGGGGCTCACAGATACGCAGTATTTT.

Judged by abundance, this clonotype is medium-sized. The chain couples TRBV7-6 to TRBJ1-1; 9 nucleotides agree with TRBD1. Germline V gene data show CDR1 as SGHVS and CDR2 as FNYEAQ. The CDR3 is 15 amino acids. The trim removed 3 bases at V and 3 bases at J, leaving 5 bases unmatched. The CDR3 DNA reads TGTGCCAGCAGCTTTCAGGGACAGGGAGACACTGAAGCTTTCTTT. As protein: CASSFQGQGDTEAFF.

Here the CDR3 DNA reads TGTGCCAGCAGCCCCCGGCGGGACACTGAAGCTTTCTTT. It codes for CASSPRRDTEAFF. The chain recombines TRBV13 with TRBJ1-1, with D hard to call. Germline loops: CDR1 PRHDT, CDR2 FYEKMQ (reference sequence). This CDR3 is 13 amino acids long. V lost 5 bases and J 3 bases, leaving 10 bases between the germline ends.